Given below is one T cell receptor beta chain in context. For every subset, genomic DNA was evenly distributed across several immunoSEQ plates. The assay was immunoSEQ multiplex PCR, and TCRdb's table has in-frame clones only and misses some. The sample shows fewer than 700,000 clones, around 81% of them seen only once. Trimming took off 8 bases at V and 5 bases at J, with 15 bases between the two ends. Per the germline V gene, CDR1 is KGHSH and CDR2 is LQKENI. CDR3 length equals 13 residues. Study donors comprised healthy, HIV-negative adults devoid of recent acute infection or vaccination. This sample was taken from a study of shared clonotypes between healthy human individuals.

The chain carries TRBV18 and TRBJ1-1, with D possibly matching TRBD1 (5 bases). The sequence derives from a woman aged 40 to 50 in good health. Some clones in this sample may be carry-over from other donors' samples. Sequencing used PBMCs. This CDR3 reads CASHNQGRTEAFF. For the CDR3, the DNA is TGTGCCAGCCATAATCAGGGAAGGACTGAAGCTTTCTTT. The full variable domain, completed using reference TRBV18 and TRBJ1-1, is NAGVMQNPRHLVRRRGQEARLRCSPMKGHSHVYWYRQLPEEGLKFMVYLQKENIIDESGMPKERFSAEFPKEGPSILRIQQVVRGDSAAYFCASHNQGRTEAFFGQGTRLTVV.